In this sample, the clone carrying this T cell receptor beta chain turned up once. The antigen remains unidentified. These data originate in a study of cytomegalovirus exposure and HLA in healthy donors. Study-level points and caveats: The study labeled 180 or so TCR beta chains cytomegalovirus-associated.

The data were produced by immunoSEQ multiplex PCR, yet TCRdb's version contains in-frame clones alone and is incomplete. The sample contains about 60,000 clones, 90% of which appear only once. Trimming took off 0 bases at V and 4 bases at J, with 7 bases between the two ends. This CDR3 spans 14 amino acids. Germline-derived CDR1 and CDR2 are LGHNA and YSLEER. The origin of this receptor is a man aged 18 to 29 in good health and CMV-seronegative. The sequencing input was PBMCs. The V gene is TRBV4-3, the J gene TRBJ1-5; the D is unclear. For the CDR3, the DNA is TGCGCCAGCAGCCAAGATAACAAAAATCAGCCCCAGCATTTT. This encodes CASSQDNKNQPQHF.